The present entry profiles one T cell receptor beta chain with its context. The data derive from a study of cytomegalovirus exposure and HLA in healthy donors. Amplification used 60 Vbeta primers and 13 Jbeta primers. Here immunoSEQ multiplex PCR was the method, and the copy in TCRdb shows in-frame clones only, minus some. Among approximately 52,000 clones listed, about three quarters were seen once. CDR3 length equals 13 residues. Germline V gene data show CDR1 as MNHEY and CDR2 as SMNVEV (reference sequence). Trimming shortened V by 4 bases and J by 4 bases, and 10 bases separated the two germline ends.

The sample taken for sequencing was PBMCs. This receptor was identified in a female donor in good health and CMV-seronegative. V usage is TRBV27 and J usage is TRBJ1-1; D might be TRBD1 (5 bases). For the CDR3, the DNA is TGTGCCAGCAGTTCTCAGGGAGGCACTGAAGCTTTCTTT. It codes for CASSSQGGTEAFF.